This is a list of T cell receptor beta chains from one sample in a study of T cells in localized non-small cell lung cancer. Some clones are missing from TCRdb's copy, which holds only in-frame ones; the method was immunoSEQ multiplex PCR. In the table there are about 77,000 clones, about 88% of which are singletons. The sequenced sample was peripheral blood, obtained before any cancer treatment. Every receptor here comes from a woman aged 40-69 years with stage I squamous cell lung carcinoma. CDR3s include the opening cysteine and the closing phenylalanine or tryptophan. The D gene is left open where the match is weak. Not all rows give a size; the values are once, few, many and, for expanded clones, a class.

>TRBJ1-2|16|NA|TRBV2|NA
CASSSSTWVGTGGYTF
TGTGCCAGCAGCTCTAGTACCTGGGTGGGGACTGGGGGCTACACCTTC
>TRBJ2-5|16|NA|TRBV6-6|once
CASSYSNGGAAKTQYF
TGTGCCAGCAGTTACTCGAATGGGGGGGCGGCGAAGACCCAGTACTTC
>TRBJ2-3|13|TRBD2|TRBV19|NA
CASGAGGTDTQYF
TGTGCCAGTGGCGCGGGGGGCACAGATACGCAGTATTTT
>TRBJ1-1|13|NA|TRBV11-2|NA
CASSLGRNTEAFF
TGTGCCAGCAGCTTAGGCAGGAACACTGAAGCTTTCTTT
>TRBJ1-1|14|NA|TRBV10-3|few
CAISSERGNTEAFF
TGTGCCATCAGCTCCGAGAGGGGGAACACTGAAGCTTTCTTT
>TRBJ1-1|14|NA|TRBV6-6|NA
CASSYSGGNTEAFF
TGTGCCAGCAGTTACTCGGGGGGAAACACTGAAGCTTTCTTT
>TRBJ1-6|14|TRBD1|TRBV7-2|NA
CASSNRGGNSPLHF
TGTGCCAGTTCCAACAGGGGGGGTAATTCACCCCTCCACTTT
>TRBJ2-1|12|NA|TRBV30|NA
CAWSSTGNEQFF
TGTGCCTGGAGTTCGACAGGCAATGAGCAGTTCTTC
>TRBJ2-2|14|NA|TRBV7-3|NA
CASSLGGNTGELFF
TGTGCCAGCAGCTTGGGGGGAAACACCGGGGAGCTGTTTTTT
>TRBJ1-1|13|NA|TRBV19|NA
CATHQSGNTEAFF
TGTGCCACTCATCAATCGGGGAACACTGAAGCTTTCTTT
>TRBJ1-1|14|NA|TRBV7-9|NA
CASSSFIGSTEAFF
TGTGCCAGCAGCTCCTTTATAGGTTCCACTGAAGCTTTCTTT
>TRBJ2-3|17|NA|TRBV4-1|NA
CASSQDSPTKRTDTQYF
TGCGCCAGCAGCCAAGATTCCCCCACCAAGCGGACAGATACGCAGTATTTT
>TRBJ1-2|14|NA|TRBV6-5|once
CASRQTGANYGYTF
TGTGCCAGCCGCCAGACAGGAGCTAACTATGGCTACACCTTC
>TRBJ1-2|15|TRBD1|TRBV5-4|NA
CASSPGDRLMMGYTF
TGTGCCAGCAGCCCGGGGGACAGATTAATGATGGGCTACACCTTC
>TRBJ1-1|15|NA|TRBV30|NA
CAWNGVWGDHTEAFF
TGTGCCTGGAATGGGGTTTGGGGAGACCACACTGAAGCTTTCTTT
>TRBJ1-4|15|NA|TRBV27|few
CASSLLWGTNEKLFF
TGTGCCAGCAGTTTATTATGGGGTACTAATGAAAAACTGTTTTTT
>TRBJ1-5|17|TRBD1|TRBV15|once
CATYTVRQGTSNQPQHF
TGTGCCACCTATACAGTGAGACAGGGGACTAGCAATCAGCCCCAGCATTTT
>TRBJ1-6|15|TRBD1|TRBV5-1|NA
CASSLGQGAGSPLHF
TGCGCCAGCAGCTTGGGACAGGGGGCGGGTTCACCCCTCCACTTT
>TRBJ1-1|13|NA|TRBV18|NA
CASSPPSDTEAFF
TGTGCCAGCTCACCGCCATCGGACACTGAAGCTTTCTTT
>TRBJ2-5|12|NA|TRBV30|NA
CAWTGLRETQYF
TGTGCCTGGACTGGTCTTAGGGAGACCCAGTACTTC
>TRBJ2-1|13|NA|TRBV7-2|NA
CASSPGGNNEQFF
TGTGCCAGCAGCCCGGGCGGGAACAATGAGCAGTTCTTC
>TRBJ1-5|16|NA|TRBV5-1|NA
CASSPNGNLGNQPQHF
TGCGCCAGCAGCCCGAATGGGAATTTGGGAAATCAGCCCCAGCATTTT
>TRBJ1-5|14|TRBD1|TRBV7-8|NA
CASSQTQGLRPQHF
TGTGCCAGCAGCCAAACACAGGGGCTAAGGCCCCAGCATTTT
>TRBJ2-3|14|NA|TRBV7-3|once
CASSPQRAADTQYF
TGTGCCAGCAGCCCGCAAAGGGCGGCAGATACGCAGTATTTT
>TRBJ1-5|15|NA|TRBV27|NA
CASSTIQASNQPQHF
TGTGCCAGCAGCACTATCCAGGCGAGCAATCAGCCCCAGCATTTT
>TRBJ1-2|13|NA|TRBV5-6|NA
CASSLKGAVGYTF
TGTGCCAGCAGCTTGAAAGGGGCGGTTGGCTACACCTTC
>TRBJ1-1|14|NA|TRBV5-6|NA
CASFASVGATEAFF
TGTGCCAGCTTCGCCTCGGTAGGAGCGACTGAAGCTTTCTTT
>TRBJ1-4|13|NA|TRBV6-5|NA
CASSGTGREKLFF
TGTGCCAGCAGTGGAACAGGGAGGGAAAAACTGTTTTTT
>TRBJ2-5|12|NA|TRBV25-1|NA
CASRSLGETQYF
TGTGCCAGCAGGAGTCTGGGGGAGACCCAGTACTTC
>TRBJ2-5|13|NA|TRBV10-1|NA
CASSERVQETQYF
TGCGCCAGCAGTGAAAGGGTGCAAGAGACCCAGTACTTC
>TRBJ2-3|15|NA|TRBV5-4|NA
CASSHKKTDADTQYF
TGTGCCAGCAGCCATAAAAAGACAGACGCAGATACGCAGTATTTT
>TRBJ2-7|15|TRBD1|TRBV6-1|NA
CASSEPDRGWAEQYF
TGTGCCAGCAGTGAACCGGACAGGGGCTGGGCCGAGCAGTACTTC
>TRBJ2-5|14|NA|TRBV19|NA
CASSIGQTQETQYF
TGTGCCAGTAGTATCGGACAGACCCAAGAGACCCAGTACTTC
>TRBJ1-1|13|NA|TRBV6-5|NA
CASMREGNTEAFF
TGTGCCAGCATGCGAGAAGGGAACACTGAAGCTTTCTTT
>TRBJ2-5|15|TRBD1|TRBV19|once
CASSIIRDRRETQYF
TGTGCCAGTAGCATTATAAGGGACAGGAGGGAGACCCAGTACTTC
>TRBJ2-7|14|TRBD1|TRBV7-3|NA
CASSQQGGGGEQYF
TGTGCCAGCAGCCAACAGGGGGGTGGTGGAGAGCAGTACTTC
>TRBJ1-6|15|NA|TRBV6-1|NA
CASRRAGFGNSPLHF
TGTGCCAGCAGGCGGGCAGGGTTTGGTAATTCACCCCTCCACTTT
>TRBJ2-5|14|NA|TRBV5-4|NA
CASSLGHTQETQYF
TGTGCCAGCAGCTTGGGCCATACCCAAGAGACCCAGTACTTC
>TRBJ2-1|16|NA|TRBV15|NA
CATSRDWNPLYNEQFF
TGTGCCACCAGCAGAGATTGGAACCCACTCTACAATGAGCAGTTCTTC
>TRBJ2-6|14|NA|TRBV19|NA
CASRPPSGANVLTF
TGTGCCAGTAGGCCCCCCTCTGGGGCCAACGTCCTGACTTTC
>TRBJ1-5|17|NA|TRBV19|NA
CASSMRRGPRGNQPQHF
TGTGCCAGTAGTATGCGCCGGGGCCCCCGCGGCAATCAGCCCCAGCATTTT
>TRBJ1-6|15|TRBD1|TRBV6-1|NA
CASSEAGTGVSPLHF
TGTGCCAGCAGTGAAGCGGGGACAGGGGTATCACCCCTCCACTTT
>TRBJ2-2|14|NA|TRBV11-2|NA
CASSWGWDTGELFF
TGTGCCAGCAGCTGGGGGTGGGACACCGGGGAGCTGTTTTTT
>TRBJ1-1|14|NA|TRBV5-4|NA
CASSREGANTEAFF
TGTGCCAGCAGCCGTGAAGGGGCGAACACTGAAGCTTTCTTT
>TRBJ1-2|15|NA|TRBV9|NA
CASTTEGDLNYGYTF
TGTGCCAGCACAACCGAGGGAGATCTTAACTATGGCTACACCTTC
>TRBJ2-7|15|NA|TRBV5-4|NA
CASSLSGTLTYEQYF
TGTGCCAGCAGCTTATCCGGGACTCTAACCTACGAGCAGTACTTC
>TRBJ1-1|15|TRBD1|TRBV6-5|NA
CASSYDFAGGTEAFF
TGTGCCAGCAGTTATGATTTCGCAGGGGGCACTGAAGCTTTCTTT
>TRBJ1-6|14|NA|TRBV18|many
CASSREVYNSPLHF
TGTGCCAGCTCACGGGAGGTCTATAATTCACCCCTCCACTTT
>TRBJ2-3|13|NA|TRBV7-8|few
CASSPPIQDTQYF
TGTGCCAGCAGCCCTCCAATTCAGGATACGCAGTATTTT
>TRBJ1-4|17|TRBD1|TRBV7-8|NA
CASSLRNRGHTNEKLFF
TGTGCCAGCAGCTTGCGAAACAGGGGGCACACTAATGAAAAACTGTTTTTT
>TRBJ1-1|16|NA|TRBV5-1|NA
CASSLVAGHLNTEAFF
TGCGCCAGCAGCTTGGTGGCTGGACACTTGAACACTGAAGCTTTCTTT
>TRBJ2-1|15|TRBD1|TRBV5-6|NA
CASSLEAGGMNEQFF
TGTGCCAGCAGCTTGGAGGCAGGGGGCATGAATGAGCAGTTCTTC